This T cell receptor beta chain was retrieved from a study of T cell responses to AZD1222 COVID-19 vaccine. The CDR3 extends over 11 amino acids. V lost 8 bases and J 1 base, leaving 6 bases between the germline ends. Germline CDR1 and CDR2: LNHDA and SQIVND (reference sequence). Findings of the study overall: Only after the peak T cell response were repertoires sampled. Spike-specific TCR breadth and depth both grew after two AZD1222 doses. Of the AZD1222 recipients, only 5 to 7 were seropositive at baseline. Donors, mostly white British, included more females; clonal diversity was possibly underestimated.

With respect to this clone: Its antigen remains unknown.

TCRdb keeps only in-frame clones here, not all; method: immunoSEQ multiplex PCR. This table holds 75,000 to 85,000 clones, about nine tenths found once. The receptor was derived from an adult in good health. The chain is built from TRBV19 and TRBJ2-7; tentatively, D is TRBD1 (6 bases). Sequencing was performed on peripheral blood, taken on day 0 of AZD1222 vaccination. DNA of the CDR3: TGTGCCAGTGGACAGTCCTACGAGCAGTACTTC. Its protein is CASGQSYEQYF.